Detailed here is one TCR beta chain. The antigen remains undetermined. Trimming took 5 bases from V and 1 from J; bases not matched to a gene: 4. The germline gives CDR1 SNHLY, CDR2 FYNNEI. This CDR3 comprises 15 residues. Sequencing of cultured CD4+ T cell DNA used the Oncomine TCR Beta short-read assay. TCRdb reprocessed the PCR reads via MiXCR and lists one record per CDR3 protein. The table shows roughly 11,000 distinct CDR3 sequences, with about 50% occurring only once. Described treatment: roughly 10-day PBMC culture with coronavirus spike peptide pools or control peptides (ViraFEST assay). Expansion of antigen-specific T cells with peptide pools by ViraFEST preceded sequencing of TCRs. IL-2 at roughly 9.7 IU/ml and peptide pools at 9 to 10 ug/ml were added to PBMCs cultured at approximately 2 million per well. This sample is part of a study of vaccination and CD4 T cells after COVID-19.

The chain couples TRBV2 to TRBJ2-3; 9 bases are shared with TRBD2. The clonotype was recovered from a human donor who had recovered from COVID-19. Sequencing used CD4+ T cells from blood, cultured in vitro. CDR3 sequence reads: CASSRVAGGTDTQYF. DNA for the CDR3: TGTGCCAGCAGTAGAGTAGCGGGGGGCACAGATACGCAGTATTTT.